What follows are 25 T cell receptor beta chains derived from one specimen sequenced in a study of OX40 agonist ivuxolimab in advanced cancers. Measured with immunoSEQ multiplex PCR; TCRdb has only the in-frame clones, and not every one. In the table there are 60,000 to 75,000 clones, 65% to 85% of which are singletons. The material was CD4+ or CD8+ T cells sorted from blood, obtained in a trial of the OX40 agonist ivuxolimab. These TCRs come from an adult with an advanced solid tumor such as melanoma, head and neck, liver or kidney cancer.

The genes are TRBV6-5 and TRBJ2-2; D is ambiguous. Germline CDR1 MNHEY, CDR2 SVGAGI. The CDR3 is made up of 12 amino acids. V was trimmed by 6 bases and J by 1 base, leaving 3 bases between them. The CDR3 sequence is CASSRNTGELFF. The DNA of the CDR3 is TGTGCCAGCAGCAGGAACACCGGGGAGCTGTTTTTT.

The chain employs TRBV21-1 and TRBJ1-1. TRBV21-1 is designated a pseudogene. The CDR3 has 14 residues. The CDR3 sequence: CASSKYGGLAEAFF. Here the CDR3 DNA reads TGTGCCAGCAGCAAATATGGGGGATTAGCTGAAGCTTTCTTT.

The chain has TRBV5-1 and TRBJ2-4; D might be TRBD1 or TRBD2, each matching 6 bases. From germline, CDR1 is SGHRS and CDR2 YFSETQ. The CDR3 runs 17 residues. Trimming shortened V by 6 bases and J by 0 bases, and 19 bases separated the two germline ends. The CDR3 nucleotides are TGCGCCAGCACTCCGGGGGACAACTCCTTAGCCAAAAACATTCAGTACTTC. Protein sequence: CASTPGDNSLAKNIQYF.

The chain links TRBV14 to TRBJ2-5; no reliable D call. V was trimmed by 10 bases and J by 2 bases, leaving 14 bases between them. Germline lookup yields CDR1 SGHDN and CDR2 FVKESK. CDR3 length equals 13 residues. The CDR3 nucleotides are TGTGCCACCAACAAAGGGCGGCAAGAGACCCAGTACTTC. It codes for CATNKGRQETQYF.

The CDR3 nucleotides are TGTGCCAGCAGTGTTTCGGGCAGAAGGGGCACTGAAGCTTTCTTT. Protein product: CASSVSGRRGTEAFF. The chain has TRBV2 and TRBJ1-1; the D gene is possibly TRBD1 (5 bases). Per germline, CDR1 SNHLY and CDR2 FYNNEI. This CDR3 contains 15 residues. Trimming shortened V by 4 bases and J by 4 bases, and 16 bases separated the two germline ends.

The chain employs TRBV5-1 and TRBJ2-5; 8 bases are a match to TRBD1. CDR3 length equals 15 residues. V was pared by 3 bases and J by 5 bases, with 9 bases of the junction left unmatched. Germline loops: CDR1 SGHRS, CDR2 YFSETQ. The chain's CDR3 is CASSSSGQAVETQYF. The CDR3 DNA sequence: TGCGCCAGCAGCTCCTCGGGACAGGCGGTGGAGACCCAGTACTTC.

The chain combines TRBV27 with TRBJ1-1, with TRBD1 matching 7 bases. The CDR3 loop spans 18 amino acids. Germline CDR1 is MNHEY and CDR2 is SMNVEV (reference sequence). V gave up 4 bases and J gave up 1 base; unmatched junction bases: 15. CDR3 nucleotide sequence: TGTGCCAGCAGTTCGGGAATCAGGGGGGTGGGGCCGAACACTGAAGCTTTCTTT. The encoded protein is CASSSGIRGVGPNTEAFF.

The CDR3 spells CASSWGDQGAAGYTF. In DNA, the CDR3 is TGTGCCAGCAGCTGGGGGGACCAGGGGGCGGCCGGCTACACCTTC. The chain employs TRBV5-4 and TRBJ1-2; 8 nucleotides agree with TRBD1. This CDR3 region has 15 residues. V shed 3 bases, J shed 8 bases, and the junction held 12 bases outside the gene matches. The germline V gene encodes CDR1 SGHNT and CDR2 YYREEE (reference sequence). The full variable domain, completed using reference TRBV5-4 and TRBJ1-2, is ETGVTQSPTHLIKTRGQQVTLRCSSQSGHNTVSWYQQALGQGPQFIFQYYREEENGRGNFPPRFSGLQFPNYSSELNVNALELDDSALYLCASSWGDQGAAGYTFGSGTRLTVV.

J is TRBJ2-1 and V is TRBV29-1, with TRBD1 matching over 7 bases. After removal of 5 bases from V and 7 bases from J, the junction contained 8 bases not matched to a gene. Germline V CDR1 and CDR2: SQVTM, ANQGSEA. CDR3 length equals 13 residues. The CDR3 nucleotides read TGCAGCGTTAGAAGGGGGCCGGGAAATGAGCAGTTCTTC. This encodes CSVRRGPGNEQFF.

The chain links TRBV28 to TRBJ2-7, with a weak D call TRBD2 (6 bases). Per the germline V gene, CDR1 is MDHEN and CDR2 is SYDVKM. The CDR3 spans 14 residues. Trimming removed 2 bases at V and 3 bases at J, with 11 bases between. The DNA of the CDR3 is TGTGCCAGCAGTTTAACTCGACTAGGCTACGAGCAGTACTTC. It yields the protein CASSLTRLGYEQYF.

The V call is TRBV5-6, the J call TRBJ2-5, with 9 bases that match TRBD2. V was clipped by 4 bases and J by 5 bases; unmatched bases: 12. Germline CDR1 is SGHDT and CDR2 is YYEEEE. This CDR3 is built from 16 residues. The CDR3 protein is CASSPGLATRMETQYF. CDR3 DNA: TGTGCCAGCAGCCCCGGACTAGCGACCCGGATGGAGACCCAGTACTTC. The full variable domain, completed using reference TRBV5-6 and TRBJ2-5, is DAGVTQSPTHLIKTRGQQVTLRCSPKSGHDTVSWYQQALGQGPQFIFQYYEEEERQRGNFPDRFSGHQFPNYSSELNVNALLLGDSALYLCASSPGLATRMETQYFGPGTRLLVL.

The genes are TRBV30 and TRBJ1-3; the D is unclear. CDR1 is GTSNPN, CDR2 SVGIG, per germline (reference sequence). This CDR3 spans 14 amino acids. V was trimmed by 3 bases and J by 0 bases, leaving 9 bases between them. The CDR3 region has the DNA TGTGCCTGGAGCGTCGGGAGCTCTGGAAACACCATATATTTT. It specifies CAWSVGSSGNTIYF.

The chain carries TRBV2 and TRBJ1-4, with 8 bases lining up with TRBD1. V lost 8 bases and J lost 4; bases outside the gene matches: 9. Germline CDR1 is SNHLY and CDR2 is FYNNEI. CDR3 length: 15 residues. Written as DNA, the CDR3 is TGTGCCAGCGGTCCAACCGGGACAGGTAATGAAAAACTGTTTTTT. Its protein product is CASGPTGTGNEKLFF.

This sequence joins TRBV9 and TRBJ1-1; 7 bases map to TRBD1. Germline values: CDR1 SGDLS, CDR2 YYNGEE. This CDR3 is built from 16 residues. V trimming: 4 bases; J trimming: 0 bases; junction bases outside the gene matches: 9. CDR3 in DNA: TGTGCCAGCAGCCTAGGGGGCAGGATGATGAACACTGAAGCTTTCTTT. This gives the protein CASSLGGRMMNTEAFF.

The chain couples TRBV7-8 to TRBJ1-1; D remains ambiguous. CDR1 is SGHVS and CDR2 is FQNEAQ in the germline V gene. V was trimmed by 1 base and J by 0 bases, leaving 18 bases between them. The CDR3 is made up of 18 amino acids. The CDR3 loop reads CASSLVHTSLPMNTEAFF. CDR3 nucleotides: TGTGCCAGCAGCTTAGTACACACCTCCCTCCCCATGAACACTGAAGCTTTCTTT.

This clone was found once. V gene TRBV12-5 combines with J gene TRBJ1-1; a possible D gene is TRBD1 (5 bases). Trimming removed 6 bases at V and 5 bases at J, with 16 bases between. The CDR3 length is 14 residues. CDR1 is LGHNT, CDR2 FRNRAP, per germline. The CDR3 coding sequence is TGTGCTAGTGGCATTGGGGGGGGGAGAACTGAAGCTTTCTTT. It yields the protein CASGIGGGRTEAFF. The variable domain in full, with the rest retrieved from reference TRBV12-5 and TRBJ1-1, is DARVTQTPRHKVTEMGQEVTMRCQPILGHNTVFWYRQTMMQGLELLAYFRNRAPLDDSGMPKDRFSAEMPDATLATLKIQPSEPRDSAVYFCASGIGGGRTEAFFGQGTRLTVV.

The CDR3 sequence: CASSEDSPNYGYTF. DNA for the CDR3: TGTGCCAGCAGCGAGGACAGCCCTAACTATGGCTACACCTTC. The chain joins TRBV5-4 to TRBJ1-2; possibly TRBD1 for D (6 bases). The length of the CDR3 is 14 residues. Germline V gives CDR1 SGHNT, CDR2 YYREEE (reference sequence). V was cut by 4 bases and J by 0 bases, with 10 bases left in between.

The chain is built from TRBV13 and TRBJ1-2; 9 bases fit TRBD1. Germline V gene data show CDR1 as PRHDT and CDR2 as FYEKMQ (reference sequence). CDR3 size: 17 residues. Trimming at V came to 0 bases and at J to 1 base, leaving 6 bases not matched to a gene. The CDR3 nucleotides are TGTGCCAGCAGCTTAGGGAGGACAGGGGTGGATAACTATGGCTACACCTTC. Translating it yields CASSLGRTGVDNYGYTF.

V gene TRBV11-2 combines with J gene TRBJ1-5; D unresolved. The CDR3 has 13 residues. V was pared by 0 bases and J by 7 bases, with 7 bases between. From germline, CDR1 is SGHAT and CDR2 FQNNGV. The CDR3 protein is CASSLDRAQPQHF. The DNA for the CDR3 is TGTGCCAGCAGCTTAGATAGGGCCCAGCCCCAGCATTTT. The whole variable domain, filled in from reference TRBV11-2 and TRBJ1-5, reads EAGVAQSPRYKIIEKRQSVAFWCNPISGHATLYWYQQILGQGPKLLIQFQNNGVVDDSQLPKDRFSAERLKGVDSTLKIQPAKLEDSAVYLCASSLDRAQPQHFGDGTRLSIL.

V and J are TRBV19 and TRBJ1-5; D ambiguous. Germline V gives CDR1 LNHDA, CDR2 SQIVND (reference sequence). The CDR3 sequence is 13 residues long. With 8 bases removed from V and 4 bases from J, the gap between germline ends came to 12 bases. The CDR3 DNA follows: TGTGCCAGTCAAACGGGATTTAATCAGCCCCAGCATTTT. Amino acids: CASQTGFNQPQHF.

The chain is built from TRBV11-2 and TRBJ1-6; no reliable D call. The CDR3 spans 14 residues. The ends were cut back, 5 bases at V and 8 bases at J, with 13 bases in the middle. Germline CDR1 and CDR2: SGHAT and FQNNGV. CDR3 in amino acids: CASSAGPAYSPLHF. The CDR3 coding sequence is TGTGCCAGCAGCGCAGGCCCCGCATATTCACCCCTCCACTTT.

This clone was observed a single time. The J gene is TRBJ2-3, the V gene TRBV19; a possible D gene is TRBD2 (6 bases). Per the germline V gene, CDR1 is LNHDA and CDR2 is SQIVND (reference sequence). V was clipped by 6 bases and J by 6 bases, with 19 bases between them. CDR3 size: 15 residues. For the CDR3, the DNA is TGTGCCAGTAGGCTGGGGGGTGGTATTCTGGATACGCAGTATTTT. As protein: CASRLGGGILDTQYF.

The gene calls are TRBV6-5 and TRBJ2-7; tentative D call: TRBD1 (9 bases). The V gene lost 6 bases and the J gene lost 2 bases, with 17 bases spanning the gap. This CDR3 is built from 15 residues. Germline-derived CDR1 and CDR2 are MNHEY and SVGAGI. Here the CDR3 DNA reads TGTGCCAGCAGCCGCGGGGGGACAGGGACCTACGAGCAGTACTTC. Translation gives CASSRGGTGTYEQYF.

The chain employs TRBV13 and TRBJ2-5; D is possibly TRBD2 (5 bases). Trimming removed 5 bases at V and 2 bases at J, with 15 bases between. There are 15 residues in the CDR3. The germline CDR1 and CDR2 sequences are PRHDT and FYEKMQ (reference sequence). For the CDR3, the DNA is TGTGCCAGCAGCCTTATTTCAGCGGTACAAGAGACCCAGTACTTC. Encoded protein: CASSLISAVQETQYF. Based on the CDR3 plus reference TRBV13 and TRBJ2-5, the full variable domain is AAGVIQSPRHLIKEKRETATLKCYPIPRHDTVYWYQQGPGQDPQFLISFYEKMQSDKGSIPDRFSAQQFSDYHSELNMSSLELGDSALYFCASSLISAVQETQYFGPGTRLLVL.

The chain links TRBV2 to TRBJ1-1; D is unclear. CDR1 is SNHLY and CDR2 is FYNNEI in the germline V gene. The CDR3 extends over 12 amino acids. The V gene lost 8 bases and the J gene lost 0 bases, with 7 bases spanning the gap. The CDR3 loop is CASGVLNTEAFF. CDR3 DNA: TGTGCCAGCGGGGTACTGAACACTGAAGCTTTCTTT.